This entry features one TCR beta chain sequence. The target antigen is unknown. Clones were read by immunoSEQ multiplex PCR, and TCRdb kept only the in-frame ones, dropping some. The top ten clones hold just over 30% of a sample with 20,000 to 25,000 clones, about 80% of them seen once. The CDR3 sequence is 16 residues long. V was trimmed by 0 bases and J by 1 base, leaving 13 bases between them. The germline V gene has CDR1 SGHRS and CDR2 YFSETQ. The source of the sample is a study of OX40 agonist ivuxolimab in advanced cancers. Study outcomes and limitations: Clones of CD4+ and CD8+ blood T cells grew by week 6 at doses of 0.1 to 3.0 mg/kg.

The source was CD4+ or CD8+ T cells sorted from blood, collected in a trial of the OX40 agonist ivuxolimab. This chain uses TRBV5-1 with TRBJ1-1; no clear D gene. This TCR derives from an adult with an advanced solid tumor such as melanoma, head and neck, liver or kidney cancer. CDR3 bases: TGCGCCAGCAGCTTGGATGGGGTAAGGTCGAACACTGAAGCTTTCTTT. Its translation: CASSLDGVRSNTEAFF. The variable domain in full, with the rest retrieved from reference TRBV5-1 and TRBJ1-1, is KAGVTQTPRYLIKTRGQQVTLSCSPISGHRSVSWYQQTPGQGLQFLFEYFSETQRNKGNFPGRFSGRQFSNSRSEMNVSTLELGDSALYLCASSLDGVRSNTEAFFGQGTRLTVV.